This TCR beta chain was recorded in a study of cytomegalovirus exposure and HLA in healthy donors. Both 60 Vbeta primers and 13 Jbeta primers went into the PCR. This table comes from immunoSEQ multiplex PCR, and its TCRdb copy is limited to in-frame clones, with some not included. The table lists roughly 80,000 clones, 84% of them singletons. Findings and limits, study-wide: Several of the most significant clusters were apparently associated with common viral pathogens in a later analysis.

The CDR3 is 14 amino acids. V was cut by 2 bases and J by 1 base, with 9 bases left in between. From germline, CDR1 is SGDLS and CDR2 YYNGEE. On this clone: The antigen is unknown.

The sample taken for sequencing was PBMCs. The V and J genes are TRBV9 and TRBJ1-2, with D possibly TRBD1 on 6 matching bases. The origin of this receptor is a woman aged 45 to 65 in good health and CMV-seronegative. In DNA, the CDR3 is TGTGCCAGCAGCGTCGAGGACAGTAACTATGGCTACACCTTC. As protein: CASSVEDSNYGYTF.